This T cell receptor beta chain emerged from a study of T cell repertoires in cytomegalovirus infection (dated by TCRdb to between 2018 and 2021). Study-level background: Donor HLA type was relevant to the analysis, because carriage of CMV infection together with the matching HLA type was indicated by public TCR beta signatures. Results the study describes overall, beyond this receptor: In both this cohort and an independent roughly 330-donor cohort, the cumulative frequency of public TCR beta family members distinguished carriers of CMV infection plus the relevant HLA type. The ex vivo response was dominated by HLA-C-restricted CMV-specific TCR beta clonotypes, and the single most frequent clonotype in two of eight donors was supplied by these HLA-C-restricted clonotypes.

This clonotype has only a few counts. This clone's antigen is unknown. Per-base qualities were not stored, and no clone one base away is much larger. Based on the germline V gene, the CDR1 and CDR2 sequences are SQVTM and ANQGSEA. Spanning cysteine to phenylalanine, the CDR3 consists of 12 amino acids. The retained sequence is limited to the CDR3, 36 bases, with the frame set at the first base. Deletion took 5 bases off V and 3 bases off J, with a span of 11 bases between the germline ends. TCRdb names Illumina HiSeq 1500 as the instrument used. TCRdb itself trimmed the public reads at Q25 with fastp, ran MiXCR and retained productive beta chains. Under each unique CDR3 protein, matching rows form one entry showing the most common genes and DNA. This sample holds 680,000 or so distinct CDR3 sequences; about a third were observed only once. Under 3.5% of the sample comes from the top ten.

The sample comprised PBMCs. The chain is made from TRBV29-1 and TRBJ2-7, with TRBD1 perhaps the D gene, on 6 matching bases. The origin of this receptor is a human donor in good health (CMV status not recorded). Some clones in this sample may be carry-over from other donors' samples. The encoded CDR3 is CSVTGQFYEQYF. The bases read TGCAGCGTTACCGGACAGTTCTACGAGCAGTACTTC.